The source of this T cell receptor (beta chain) is a study of early T cells in non-severe SARS-CoV-2 infection. Study background: Unsorted whole-blood RNA was sequenced in bulk, leaving chains unpaired. Whole-study findings and limits: CD4 and private specificities were missed by VDJdb matching, which favored anti-spike CD8 responses.

Unique molecular identifiers were affixed to single, distinct cDNA molecules. TCRdb re-called the 5' RACE reads with MiXCR, one entry per CDR3 protein. The sample carries 66,000 or so distinct CDR3 sequences, approximately 13% recorded once. This clonotype turned up a few times. What it binds is not known. Germline CDR1 reads MDHEN; CDR2 reads SYDVKM. The V gene lost 3 bases and the J gene lost 0 bases, with 6 bases spanning the gap. This CDR3 comprises 15 residues. This TCR was recovered from an adult who was a healthcare worker with PCR-confirmed SARS-CoV-2 infection or an uninfected control (not recorded which). Material for sequencing was whole blood. The chain is built from TRBV28 and TRBJ2-6, with D perhaps matching TRBD2 (5 bases). In DNA form, the CDR3 reads TGTGCCAGCAGTTTCCGGGGCTCTGGGGCCAACGTCCTGACTTTC. This gives the protein CASSFRGSGANVLTF.